The text below deals with one TCR beta chain. The source of the sample is a study of blood T cells in healthy people across ages. A J-beta primer mix and a sample-barcoded 5' primer were used in a second PCR of roughly 6 to 11 cycles. Via MiXCR, TCRdb re-called the 5' RACE reads, giving one row per CDR3 protein. This table has 1.5 million to 2 million distinct CDR3 sequences, about two fifths appearing once. V lost 3 bases to trimming and J lost 2 bases, with 14 bases between them. This CDR3 has 15 amino acids. The germline V gene encodes CDR1 KGHSH and CDR2 LQKENI. It was 9.5 to 10 milliliters of peripheral blood that were drawn from each donor.

Sequenced material: blood. This clonotype originated in a human donor in good health. The chain carries TRBV18 and TRBJ2-7; D unclear. The CDR3 sequence: CASSPGIRFAYEQYF. The DNA of the CDR3 is TGTGCCAGCTCACCGGGGATTCGTTTTGCCTACGAGCAGTACTTC. Supplemented by reference TRBV18 and TRBJ2-7, the full variable domain reads NAGVMQNPRHLVRRRGQEARLRCSPMKGHSHVYWYRQLPEEGLKFMVYLQKENIIDESGMPKERFSAEFPKEGPSILRIQQVVRGDSAAYFCASSPGIRFAYEQYFGPGTRLTVT.